This T cell receptor (beta chain) was identified during a study of radiation and T cells in renal cell carcinoma. Study results and limitations: Top tumor clonotypes rose in blood 2 weeks post-radiation, then contracted.

The CDR3 has 16 amino acids. CDR1 and CDR2 (germline): SGHNT, YYREEE (reference sequence). The ends lost 6 bases at V and 4 bases at J; junction bases unmatched: 12. Time point denoted: blood 4 weeks post-SBRT, at nephrectomy. Treatment meaning: 15 Gy SBRT to primary tumor, nephrectomy 4 weeks later. Nephrectomy followed 15 Gy stereotactic body radiation by 4 weeks. Serial blood draws occurred at baseline and 2 and 4 weeks post-SBRT. Clear cell pathology was present in this patient's renal cell carcinoma. Assay used: immunoSEQ multiplex PCR; TCRdb lists only in-frame clones, some missing. The repertoire holds about 77,000 clones, with over 80% as singletons. This clone was seen once. The antigen is not known.

This clonotype was sampled from an older woman with renal cell carcinoma. The genes are TRBV5-4 and TRBJ2-5; 10 nucleotides match TRBD2. This material consisted of blood, taken from a patient whose treatment included radiotherapy and nephrectomy. As DNA, the CDR3 is TGTGCCAGCACCTGGGGGAGCGGGGGGGCTGGAGAGACCCAGTACTTC. Protein: CASTWGSGGAGETQYF. The whole variable domain, remainder taken from reference TRBV5-4 and TRBJ2-5, is ETGVTQSPTHLIKTRGQQVTLRCSSQSGHNTVSWYQQALGQGPQFIFQYYREEENGRGNFPPRFSGLQFPNYSSELNVNALELDDSALYLCASTWGSGGAGETQYFGPGTRLLVL.